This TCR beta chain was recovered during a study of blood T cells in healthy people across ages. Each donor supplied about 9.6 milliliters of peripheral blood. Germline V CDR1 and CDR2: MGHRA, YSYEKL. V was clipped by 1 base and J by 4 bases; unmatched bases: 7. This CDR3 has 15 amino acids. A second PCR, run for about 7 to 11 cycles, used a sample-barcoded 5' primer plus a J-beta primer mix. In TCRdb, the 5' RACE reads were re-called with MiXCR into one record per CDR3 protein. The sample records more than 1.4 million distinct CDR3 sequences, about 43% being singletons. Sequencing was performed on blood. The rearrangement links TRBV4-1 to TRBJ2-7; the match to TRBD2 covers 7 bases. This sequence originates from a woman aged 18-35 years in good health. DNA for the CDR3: TGCGCCAGCAGCCAAGTGATCTCGGGACTATACGAGCAGTACTTC. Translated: CASSQVISGLYEQYF.